This passage covers 30 T cell receptor beta chains from one sample sequenced in a study of T cell changes during pregnancy in multiple sclerosis. Sequenced by immunoSEQ multiplex PCR; TCRdb stores in-frame clones only, minus some. This table holds 15,000 to 20,000 clones, 75% to 90% found once. The sequencing used CD8+ T cells from peripheral blood mononuclear cells, collected in the third trimester of pregnancy. All receptors derive from a female donor in good health, enrolled as a control in a pregnancy study.

The J gene is TRBJ1-1, the V gene TRBV27; 8 bases line up with TRBD1. CDR3 length: 13 amino acids. Germline CDR1 is MNHEY and CDR2 is SMNVEV (reference sequence). J lost 10 bases, V lost 3 bases, and 7 bases had no gene match. The CDR3 bases are TGTGCCAGCAGTTTGGCACAGGGGGATTTAGCTTTCTTT. Amino acid sequence: CASSLAQGDLAFF.

V gene TRBV5-4 combines with J gene TRBJ1-2, with a tentative D call TRBD1 (5 bases). CDR3 length equals 12 residues. Germline CDR1 SGHNT, CDR2 YYREEE (reference sequence). With 6 bases removed from V and 6 bases from J, the gap between germline ends came to 12 bases. The CDR3 DNA sequence: TGTGCCAGCACATTATTAGGGGATGGCTACACCTTC. Translation gives CASTLLGDGYTF.

The chain joins TRBV9 to TRBJ1-4, with D possibly matching TRBD1 (6 bases). CDR3 length: 13 amino acids. The germline gives CDR1 SGDLS, CDR2 YYNGEE. V dropped 3 bases and J dropped 11 bases, with 14 bases sitting between them. The CDR3 nucleotides are TGTGCCAGCAGCGCCGAAGGGGGAGGGAAACTGTTTTTT. It is translated as CASSAEGGGKLFF.

The chain combines TRBV7-2 with TRBJ2-4; TRBD1 matches at 8 bases. CDR1 is SGHTA, CDR2 FQGNSA, per germline. This CDR3 region has 15 residues. With V trimmed by 3 bases and J by 6 bases, 7 bases remained unmatched. Here the CDR3 reads CASSFQGALGNIQYF. CDR3 coding DNA: TGTGCCAGCAGCTTCCAGGGGGCGCTCGGAAACATTCAGTACTTC.

This chain connects TRBV29-1 to TRBJ1-3; TRBD1 matches at 9 bases. V gave up 6 bases and J gave up 4 bases; unmatched junction bases: 10. Germline CDR1 reads SQVTM; CDR2 reads ANQGSEA. The CDR3 sequence is 15 residues long. The CDR3, as DNA: TGCAGCGTGGGGGGGGACAGGGATGGAGGAAACACCATATATTTT. Residues: CSVGGDRDGGNTIYF.

This clone was detected only a few times. V gene TRBV4-3 combines with J gene TRBJ2-7; TRBD1 is a possible D gene (6 bases). CDR1 and CDR2 (germline): LGHNA, YSLEER. CDR3 length: 15 amino acids. V lost 1 base to trimming and J lost 1 base, with 11 bases between them. CDR3 nucleotides: TGCGCCAGCAGCCAAGTGGGGGACATGTCCTACGAGCAGTACTTC. Protein: CASSQVGDMSYEQYF.

This chain uses TRBV10-3 with TRBJ2-5; possibly TRBD1 for D (6 bases). This CDR3 is built from 13 residues. Germline loops: CDR1 ENHRY, CDR2 SYGVKD. Trimming shortened V by 6 bases and J by 1 base, and 9 bases separated the two germline ends. The CDR3 here is CAIRGQTQETQYF. The CDR3 DNA reads TGTGCCATCAGAGGACAGACCCAAGAGACCCAGTACTTC.

The chain employs TRBV28 and TRBJ2-3; 12 bases match TRBD2. From germline, CDR1 is MDHEN and CDR2 SYDVKM. This CDR3 comprises 16 residues. Trimming removed 5 bases from V and 6 bases from J; junction bases left unmatched: 9. The CDR3 sequence: CASSAILAGGPDTQYF. For the CDR3, the DNA is TGTGCCAGCAGTGCAATCCTAGCGGGGGGGCCCGATACGCAGTATTTT. The variable domain in full, with the rest retrieved from reference TRBV28 and TRBJ2-3, is DVKVTQSSRYLVKRTGEKVFLECVQDMDHENMFWYRQDPGLGLRLIYFSYDVKMKEKGDIPEGYSVSREKKERFSLILESASTNQTSMYLCASSAILAGGPDTQYFGPGTRLTVL.

With respect to this clone: At one end, the junction sequence differs from germline, possibly due to a read error. The chain is built from TRBV13 and TRBJ2-4; 12 bases map to TRBD1. The CDR3 is 16 residues long. The germline CDR1 and CDR2 sequences are PRHDT and FYEKMQ (reference sequence). The CDR3 sequence: CASSLGTGGPKNIQYF. CDR3 bases: TGTGCCAGCAGCCTAGGGACAGGGGGCCCCAAAAACATTCAGTACTTC.

This sequence joins TRBV28 and TRBJ2-4; D is uncertain. This CDR3 has 16 amino acids. Germline V gene sequence: CDR1 MDHEN, CDR2 SYDVKM. V was pared by 5 bases and J by 0 bases, with 14 bases between. The CDR3 region is CASSPPGGLAKNIQYF. CDR3 coding DNA: TGTGCCAGCAGTCCCCCCGGCGGTCTAGCCAAAAACATTCAGTACTTC.

V usage is TRBV27 and J usage is TRBJ1-1; TRBD1 might be the D (6 bases). The CDR3 spans 15 residues. The germline V gene encodes CDR1 MNHEY and CDR2 SMNVEV (reference sequence). Between the trimmed V and J ends, which lost 6 bases and 6 bases, there was a span of 20 bases. For the CDR3, the DNA is TGTGCCAGCAGCCTCAGGACGTCGGGGACATCTGAAGCTTTCTTT. Amino acids: CASSLRTSGTSEAFF.

This sequence joins TRBV7-9 and TRBJ2-5; 9 positions agree with TRBD1. The trim removed 1 base at V and 3 bases at J, leaving 6 bases unmatched. The CDR3 has 16 residues. Germline V gene data show CDR1 as SEHNR and CDR2 as FQNEAQ (reference sequence). The CDR3 coding sequence is TGTGCCAGCAGCTTAGGGAGGGGGACAGGGAAAGAGACCCAGTACTTC. Protein sequence: CASSLGRGTGKETQYF.

The V and J genes are TRBV18 and TRBJ1-2; 9 nucleotides align to TRBD1. V dropped 2 bases and J dropped 6; count of bases not matched to a gene: 1. CDR3 size: 13 residues. Germline CDR1 KGHSH, CDR2 LQKENI. The CDR3 sequence: CASSPGTGNGYTF. The DNA for the CDR3 is TGTGCCAGCTCACCAGGGACAGGGAATGGCTACACCTTC.

This clone was picked up many times. The V call is TRBV4-2, the J call TRBJ2-2, with 10 bases lining up with TRBD1. The CDR3 runs to 15 residues. V was clipped by 4 bases and J by 6 bases; unmatched bases: 5. Germline assignment: CDR1 LGHNA and CDR2 YNFKEQ. CDR3: CASSLGQGDSGELFF. CDR3 DNA: TGTGCCAGCAGCCTAGGACAGGGGGACTCCGGGGAGCTGTTTTTT.

The chain employs TRBV6-1 and TRBJ1-1; D not certain. With 4 bases removed from V and 0 bases from J, the gap between germline ends came to 9 bases. The germline V gene encodes CDR1 MNHNS and CDR2 SASEGT. The CDR3 runs 14 residues. The CDR3 protein is CASSAGVMNTEAFF. CDR3 coding DNA: TGTGCCAGCAGTGCCGGGGTCATGAACACTGAAGCTTTCTTT.

This chain uses TRBV30 with TRBJ1-5; perhaps TRBD1 as D (6 bases). Trimming left V 1 base short and J 0 bases short, with 10 bases between. CDR3 length: 15 residues. CDR1 is GTSNPN, CDR2 SVGIG, per germline (reference sequence). CDR3 amino acids: CAWSAGAYSNQPQHF. CDR3 sequence (DNA): TGTGCCTGGAGTGCAGGGGCTTATAGCAATCAGCCCCAGCATTTT.

This chain uses TRBV7-9 with TRBJ2-5, with D tentatively TRBD1 (7 bases). The V end was cut by 5 bases, the J end by 1 base, with 14 bases between. Looked up from germline, CDR1 is SEHNR and CDR2 is FQNEAQ (reference sequence). The length of the CDR3 is 15 residues. The chain's CDR3 is CASSGSQGGQETQYF. The CDR3 DNA follows: TGTGCCAGCAGCGGCTCTCAGGGGGGCCAAGAGACCCAGTACTTC. The full variable domain, its missing parts supplied by reference TRBV7-9 and TRBJ2-5, is DTGVSQNPRHKITKRGQNVTFRCDPISEHNRLYWYRQTLGQGPEFLTYFQNEAQLEKSRLLSDRFSAERPKGSFSTLEIQRTEQGDSAMYLCASSGSQGGQETQYFGPGTRLLVL.

This clone has just one count. The gene calls are TRBV7-9 and TRBJ1-5, with D perhaps TRBD1 (5 bases). CDR1 is SEHNR and CDR2 is FQNEAQ in the germline V gene (reference sequence). The V gene lost 4 bases and the J gene lost 11 bases, with 18 bases spanning the gap. This CDR3 comprises 14 residues. The CDR3 coding sequence is TGTGCCAGCAGCTCCCCGGGCCAGGGAGGGACCCAGCATTTT. The encoded protein is CASSSPGQGGTQHF. The full variable domain, in which reference TRBV7-9 and TRBJ1-5 provide the parts outside the CDR3, is DTGVSQNPRHKITKRGQNVTFRCDPISEHNRLYWYRQTLGQGPEFLTYFQNEAQLEKSRLLSDRFSAERPKGSFSTLEIQRTEQGDSAMYLCASSSPGQGGTQHFGDGTRLSIL.

This chain joins TRBV27 and TRBJ1-1, with D possibly TRBD1 on 5 matching bases. The V end was cut by 2 bases, the J end by 2 bases, with 6 bases between. Germline V gene sequence: CDR1 MNHEY, CDR2 SMNVEV (reference sequence). The CDR3 length is 13 residues. The CDR3 loop is CASSLDRNTEAFF. In nucleotides, the CDR3 is TGTGCCAGCAGTTTAGACAGAAACACTGAAGCTTTCTTT.

The genes are TRBV19 and TRBJ2-1; 10 bases fit TRBD1. With 3 bases clipped from V and 8 bases from J, the junction kept 7 bases outside the gene matches. The germline V gene encodes CDR1 LNHDA and CDR2 SQIVND (reference sequence). CDR3 size: 15 residues. CDR3 loop: CASSIGGQGLDEQFF. CDR3 in DNA: TGTGCCAGTAGTATTGGGGGACAGGGGTTGGATGAGCAGTTCTTC.

The chain carries TRBV28 and TRBJ1-5, with 7 positions matching TRBD1. Germline CDR1 reads MDHEN; CDR2 reads SYDVKM. The CDR3 is made up of 15 amino acids. Trimming removed 8 bases from V and 0 bases from J; junction bases left unmatched: 7. The CDR3 sequence is CASRQGPYSNQPQHF. In DNA form, the CDR3 reads TGTGCCAGCCGACAGGGACCCTATAGCAATCAGCCCCAGCATTTT. The whole variable domain, remainder taken from reference TRBV28 and TRBJ1-5, is DVKVTQSSRYLVKRTGEKVFLECVQDMDHENMFWYRQDPGLGLRLIYFSYDVKMKEKGDIPEGYSVSREKKERFSLILESASTNQTSMYLCASRQGPYSNQPQHFGDGTRLSIL.

This chain connects TRBV11-2 to TRBJ1-1; 7 bases are shared with TRBD1. The junction had 7 bases not matched to a gene; V was cut back by 3 bases and J by 3 bases. The length of the CDR3 is 15 residues. Germline-derived CDR1 and CDR2 are SGHAT and FQNNGV. The CDR3 spells CASSLARDRYTEAFF. Written as DNA, the CDR3 is TGTGCCAGCAGCTTGGCCCGGGACAGATACACTGAAGCTTTCTTT.

The chain has TRBV5-6 and TRBJ1-6; D remains unclear. The CDR3 spans 14 residues. Deletions cut 0 bases from V and 10 bases from J, with 11 bases between. Germline lookup yields CDR1 SGHDT and CDR2 YYEEEE. CDR3 amino acids: CASSLGTGSSPLHF. In nucleotides, the CDR3 is TGTGCCAGCAGCTTGGGTACGGGAAGCTCACCCCTCCACTTT.

V is TRBV7-8 and J is TRBJ2-5, with 8 bases matching TRBD2. With 3 bases clipped from V and 1 base from J, the junction kept 10 bases outside the gene matches. CDR3 length equals 17 residues. From germline, CDR1 is SGHVS and CDR2 FQNEAQ. The CDR3 region has the DNA TGTGCCAGCAGCTTTCGGGAGGGGGGGGCTTTCCAAGAGACCCAGTACTTC. It codes for CASSFREGGAFQETQYF.

The chain links TRBV27 to TRBJ2-1, with 10 bases identical to TRBD2. Trimming removed 1 base from V and 5 bases from J; junction bases left unmatched: 5. The CDR3 consists of 16 residues. Per the germline V gene, CDR1 is MNHEY and CDR2 is SMNVEV (reference sequence). This CDR3 is CASSLWSGRAHNEQFF. The DNA of the CDR3 is TGTGCCAGCAGTTTATGGAGCGGGAGGGCCCACAATGAGCAGTTCTTC.

The chain couples TRBV28 to TRBJ1-5; possible D gene TRBD1, 5 bases. The CDR3 totals 15 residues. Deletions cut 6 bases from V and 0 bases from J, with 12 bases between. Germline V gene lookup returns CDR1 MDHEN and CDR2 SYDVKM. CDR3 in amino acids: CASRKQEYSNQPQHF. The CDR3 nucleotides read TGTGCCAGCAGAAAACAGGAGTATAGCAATCAGCCCCAGCATTTT.

V and J are TRBV10-3 and TRBJ1-4; D perhaps matches TRBD1 (5 bases). V dropped 2 bases and J dropped 2 bases, with 12 bases sitting between them. This CDR3 region has 16 residues. CDR1 and CDR2 from the germline V gene are ENHRY and SYGVKD. As DNA, the CDR3 is TGTGCCATCAGTGAGGACAGCTCTGGGACTAATGAAAAACTGTTTTTT. It encodes CAISEDSSGTNEKLFF.

In this sample, this clone is large. The rearrangement links TRBV27 to TRBJ2-1, with D possibly being TRBD1 (6 bases). The V gene lost 0 bases and the J gene lost 7 bases, with 10 bases spanning the gap. This CDR3 region has 14 residues. The germline V gene has CDR1 MNHEY and CDR2 SMNVEV (reference sequence). The CDR3 sequence is CASSLSTGPNEQFF. CDR3 bases: TGTGCCAGCAGTTTATCGACAGGACCTAATGAGCAGTTCTTC.

The chain combines TRBV7-9 with TRBJ2-7; 10 bases are a match to TRBD2. This CDR3 is built from 15 residues. J gave up 1 base and V 4 bases, and 4 bases lay outside the gene matches. Germline V gene sequence: CDR1 SEHNR, CDR2 FQNEAQ (reference sequence). The CDR3 loop reads CASSWTSGLSYEQYF. The DNA of the CDR3 is TGTGCCAGCAGCTGGACTAGCGGATTATCCTACGAGCAGTACTTC.

V usage is TRBV7-9 and J usage is TRBJ1-2; the match to TRBD1 covers 7 bases. The CDR3 consists of 11 residues. Germline values: CDR1 SEHNR, CDR2 FQNEAQ (reference sequence). The V and J ends lost 4 bases and 11 bases, in that order; junction bases with no gene match: 4. CDR3 coding DNA: TGTGCCAGCAGCTCAGGGACAGATTACACCTTC. Translation gives CASSSGTDYTF.